One sample yielded the 10 T cell receptor beta chains listed below, sequenced in a study of OX40 agonist ivuxolimab in advanced cancers. The protocol was immunoSEQ multiplex PCR, while the TCRdb copy is restricted to in-frame clones and leaves out a portion. The sample lists about 58,000 clones; approximately 88% were seen once. The sequences come from CD4+ or CD8+ T cells sorted from blood, collected in a trial of the OX40 agonist ivuxolimab. These receptors all come from an adult with an advanced solid tumor such as melanoma, head and neck, liver or kidney cancer.

This clone occurred once. This sequence joins TRBV21-1 and TRBJ1-5. TRBV21-1 is deemed a pseudogene. The CDR3 runs to 17 residues. CDR3 DNA: TGTGCCAGCAGCAAAGGGACCTTAGGACGAACGCATCAGCCCCAGCATTTT. Protein sequence: CASSKGTLGRTHQPQHF.

The V gene is TRBV4-1, the J gene TRBJ2-3, with TRBD2 matching over 9 bases. The V gene end was trimmed by 5 bases and the J gene end by 1 base; junction bases not matched to a gene: 16. CDR3 length: 19 residues. CDR1 and CDR2 (germline): MGHRA, YSYEKL. The CDR3 loop is CASSYDGASGKVGTDTQYF. As DNA, the CDR3 is TGCGCCAGCAGCTATGACGGGGCTAGCGGGAAAGTCGGCACAGATACGCAGTATTTT.

The chain carries TRBV5-6 and TRBJ2-7, with 9 bases aligning to TRBD1. The CDR3 totals 14 residues. Germline trimming cut 0 bases from V and 9 bases from J; bases unmatched to any gene: 7. Per germline, CDR1 SGHDT and CDR2 YYEEEE. CDR3 in amino acids: CASSLGDRASGQYF. CDR3 sequence (DNA): TGTGCCAGCAGCTTGGGGGACAGGGCCAGTGGGCAGTACTTC.

The V and J genes are TRBV21-1 and TRBJ2-5; no check of the table's D call, TRBD2, against the DNA was made. TRBV21-1 is assigned pseudogene status. The CDR3 has 17 amino acids. This CDR3 is CASSKRISGRAGETQYF. The CDR3 nucleotides read TGTGCCAGCAGCAAAAGGATTAGCGGGAGGGCCGGGGAGACCCAGTACTTC.

V and J are TRBV19 and TRBJ1-1; 7 positions agree with TRBD1. V shed 1 base and J 1 base; nucleotides not matched to a gene: 6. The length of the CDR3 is 16 residues. The germline CDR1 and CDR2 sequences are LNHDA and SQIVND (reference sequence). The CDR3 spells CASSIGEGGQNTEAFF. The CDR3 bases are TGTGCCAGTAGTATAGGGGAAGGGGGCCAGAACACTGAAGCTTTCTTT.

This chain uses TRBV7-2 with TRBJ2-7; TRBD2 matches 8 bases. CDR3 length: 15 amino acids. The trim removed 1 base at V and 0 bases at J, leaving 2 bases unmatched. Germline V gene lookup returns CDR1 SGHTA and CDR2 FQGNSA. In nucleotides, the CDR3 is TGTGCCAGCAGCTTAGACAGCGGGGGCTCCTACGAGCAGTACTTC. The encoded protein is CASSLDSGGSYEQYF.

The CDR3 DNA reads as TGCGCCAGCAGCCCGGGACTAGCGGGAGCTTACGAGCAGTACTTC. It is translated as CASSPGLAGAYEQYF. The rearrangement uses TRBV4-3 and TRBJ2-7; 14 nucleotides line up with TRBD2. The germline V gene has CDR1 LGHNA and CDR2 YSLEER. V shed 4 bases, J shed 4 bases, and the junction held 3 bases outside the gene matches. This CDR3 spans 15 amino acids.

The chain joins TRBV7-9 to TRBJ1-3, with a possible D match to TRBD1 (5 bases). The CDR3 has 15 amino acids. V was clipped by 1 base and J by 1 base, with 8 bases between them. Germline loops: CDR1 SEHNR, CDR2 FQNEAQ (reference sequence). The CDR3 sequence: CASSLDRGSGNTIYF. Written as DNA, the CDR3 is TGTGCCAGCAGCTTAGATAGGGGATCTGGAAACACCATATATTTT.

The rearrangement uses TRBV27 and TRBJ2-3; D tentatively reads TRBD1 or TRBD2 (5 bases each). The germline CDR1 and CDR2 sequences are MNHEY and SMNVEV (reference sequence). Trimming left V 5 bases short and J 0 bases short, with 18 bases between. The CDR3 loop spans 17 amino acids. The CDR3 nucleotides read TGTGCCAGCAGTGCCAGGGCGGGCCCCGACAGCACAGATACGCAGTATTTT. This codes for CASSARAGPDSTDTQYF.

In its sample, this clone was seen a few times. V gene TRBV13 combines with J gene TRBJ1-2; a possible D gene is TRBD1 (6 bases). The germline V gene has CDR1 PRHDT and CDR2 FYEKMQ (reference sequence). V was cut by 3 bases and J by 3 bases, with 11 bases left in between. CDR3 length equals 14 residues. CDR3 in DNA: TGTGCCAGCAGCTTGAGGGGGTTTGACTATGGCTACACCTTC. Residues: CASSLRGFDYGYTF.